The 28 T cell receptor beta chains in this list originate from one sample, sequenced in a study of blood T cell repertoires in COVID-19. Method: immunoSEQ multiplex PCR; TCRdb's copy keeps in-frame clones and lacks some. The profile shows almost 400,000 clones, 88% of them singletons. Sequenced: PBMCs or T cells enriched from blood (not recorded which). The receptors come from a woman aged 25-40 years with acute COVID-19.

The chain has TRBV6-1 and TRBJ2-4, with 12 bases fitting TRBD1. V shed 0 bases, J shed 4 bases, and the junction held 19 bases outside the gene matches. This CDR3 comprises 22 residues. Germline V gene sequence: CDR1 MNHNS, CDR2 SASEGT. CDR3 in amino acids: CASSEAFPGQGATKGAKNIQYF. The CDR3 bases are TGTGCCAGCAGTGAAGCGTTCCCGGGACAGGGGGCTACGAAGGGGGCTAAAAACATTCAGTACTTC.

The chain combines TRBV4-3 with TRBJ1-5; a possible D gene is TRBD1 (5 bases). Per germline, CDR1 LGHNA and CDR2 YSLEER. V shed 0 bases and J shed 6 bases, with 12 bases lying between them. This CDR3 is 15 amino acids long. CDR3 nucleotides: TGCGCCAGCAGCCAAGATGCCAGGGAGGGTCAGCCCCAGCATTTT. Translated: CASSQDAREGQPQHF.

The V and J genes are TRBV15 and TRBJ1-4; D not resolved. CDR3 size: 13 residues. Looked up from germline, CDR1 is LNHNV and CDR2 is YYDKDF (reference sequence). V was shortened by 1 base and J by 5 bases, with 5 bases between the two germline ends. The CDR3 protein is CATSRGPNEKLFF. The CDR3 region has the DNA TGTGCCACCAGCAGAGGGCCGAATGAAAAACTGTTTTTT.

The chain links TRBV4-1 to TRBJ2-1, with TRBD2 as a possible D gene (7 bases). The V end was cut by 5 bases, the J end by 0 bases, with 11 bases between. Germline CDR1 is MGHRA and CDR2 is YSYEKL. The length of the CDR3 is 15 residues. CDR3: CASSLRGASYNEQFF. Written as DNA, the CDR3 is TGCGCCAGCAGCTTACGGGGGGCCTCCTACAATGAGCAGTTCTTC.

V is TRBV7-3 and J is TRBJ2-5; tentative D call: TRBD1 (6 bases). This CDR3 is 14 amino acids long. V dropped 6 bases and J dropped 2 bases, with 13 bases sitting between them. Per the germline V gene, CDR1 is SGHTA and CDR2 is FQGTGA. In nucleotides, the CDR3 is TGTGCCAGCAGGGAAGGACAGCTGCAAGAGACCCAGTACTTC. Translation gives CASREGQLQETQYF.

The CDR3 reads CASSPTSLNTEAFF. CDR3 nucleotides: TGTGCCAGCTCCCCGACATCCCTGAACACTGAAGCTTTCTTT. This chain uses TRBV18 with TRBJ1-1; D not resolved. The CDR3 is 14 amino acids. Looked up from germline, CDR1 is KGHSH and CDR2 is LQKENI. Deletions cut 6 bases from V and 0 bases from J, with 11 bases between.

The chain links TRBV7-3 to TRBJ1-2; 7 bases are shared with TRBD1. V trimming: 6 bases; J trimming: 7 bases; junction bases outside the gene matches: 11. CDR1 and CDR2 from the germline V gene are SGHTA and FQGTGA. There are 14 residues in the CDR3. CDR3 nucleotides: TGTGCCAGCAGTCATACCGGGACAGAAGGTGGCTACACCTTC. It specifies CASSHTGTEGGYTF. The full variable domain, completed using reference TRBV7-3 and TRBJ1-2, is GAGVSQTPSNKVTEKGKYVELRCDPISGHTALYWYRQSLGQGPEFLIYFQGTGAADDSGLPNDRFFAVRPEGSVSTLKIQRTERGDSAVYLCASSHTGTEGGYTFGSGTRLTVV.

This chain links TRBV7-3 with TRBJ1-5; D perhaps matches TRBD1 (5 bases). The CDR3 spans 13 residues. Per the germline V gene, CDR1 is SGHTA and CDR2 is FQGTGA. V shed 5 bases and J shed 6 bases, with 11 bases lying between them. This chain's CDR3 is CASSESGFQPQHF. CDR3 DNA: TGTGCCAGCAGCGAATCAGGGTTTCAGCCCCAGCATTTT.

The V call is TRBV11-3, the J call TRBJ2-1; D is possibly TRBD1 (6 bases). V was pared by 2 bases and J by 2 bases, with 16 bases between. Germline loops: CDR1 SGHNT, CDR2 YENEEA. This CDR3 is built from 17 residues. The DNA for the CDR3 is TGTGCCAGCAGCTTATCCACGACAGGACTGGCCTACAATGAGCAGTTCTTC. Translation gives CASSLSTTGLAYNEQFF.

The chain combines TRBV30 with TRBJ1-2; 8 bases align to TRBD1. The trim removed 0 bases at V and 8 bases at J, leaving 8 bases unmatched. This CDR3 contains 14 residues. Germline V gene lookup returns CDR1 GTSNPN and CDR2 SVGIG (reference sequence). The CDR3 nucleotides are TGTGCCTGGAGTGTACAGGGGGGGCCAGGAGGCTACACCTTC. This gives the protein CAWSVQGGPGGYTF.

The genes are TRBV24-1 and TRBJ2-3; 7 bases map to TRBD1. CDR1 is KGHDR and CDR2 is SFDVKD in the germline V gene. The CDR3 is 17 amino acids. V was pared by 2 bases and J by 2 bases, with 9 bases of the junction left unmatched. CDR3 sequence reads: CATSDSSGDRSTDTQYF. CDR3 DNA: TGTGCCACCAGTGATTCCTCCGGGGACAGATCCACAGATACGCAGTATTTT.

The rearrangement uses TRBV6-5 and TRBJ1-2; D possibly corresponds to TRBD1 (6 bases). Trimming pared 2 bases from V and 1 base from J, leaving 11 bases between. Germline V CDR1 and CDR2: MNHEY, SVGAGI. This CDR3 contains 15 residues. CDR3 in DNA: TGTGCCAGCAGTTACGGGGGGGCTTTTAACTATGGCTACACCTTC. Its protein product is CASSYGGAFNYGYTF.

V is TRBV14 and J is TRBJ1-6; no reliable D call. CDR1 and CDR2 from the germline V gene are SGHDN and FVKESK. CDR3 length equals 18 residues. V dropped 2 bases and J dropped 0 bases, with 14 bases sitting between them. The CDR3 loop reads CASSQTKLVGSYNSPLHF. In DNA form, the CDR3 reads TGTGCCAGCAGCCAAACGAAACTCGTTGGCTCCTATAATTCACCCCTCCACTTT.

This clone was seen just once. This rearrangement joins TRBV7-2 to TRBJ2-7; D not resolved. Germline CDR1 SGHTA, CDR2 FQGNSA. V shed 0 bases and J shed 5 bases, with 11 bases lying between them. CDR3 length: 14 amino acids. The CDR3 sequence: CASSLASQSHEQYF. The CDR3 nucleotides are TGTGCCAGCAGCTTAGCTTCCCAATCCCACGAGCAGTACTTC.

The chain joins TRBV3-1 (or the pseudogene TRBV3-2) to TRBJ1-1; tentatively, D is TRBD1 (6 bases). CDR3 length equals 15 residues. V lost 1 base and J 0 bases, leaving 9 bases between the germline ends. Germline CDR1 reads LGHDT; CDR2 reads YNNKEL (reference sequence). CDR3 sequence reads: CASSQAGAMNTEAFF. CDR3 nucleotides: TGTGCCAGCAGCCAAGCAGGGGCCATGAACACTGAAGCTTTCTTT.

This chain joins TRBV7-9 and TRBJ2-1; 12 positions match TRBD2. Germline trimming cut 4 bases from V and 3 bases from J; bases unmatched to any gene: 13. Germline CDR1 and CDR2: SEHNR and FQNEAQ (reference sequence). The CDR3 runs to 19 residues. CDR3 sequence (DNA): TGTGCCAGCAGCTATTCGTTTACTAGCGGGGGGACACGCTACAATGAGCAGTTCTTC. This gives the protein CASSYSFTSGGTRYNEQFF.

The chain combines TRBV7-9 with TRBJ1-2, with a possible D match to TRBD1 (5 bases). Germline V gene sequence: CDR1 SEHNR, CDR2 FQNEAQ (reference sequence). The CDR3 length is 13 residues. Trimming pared 5 bases from V and 1 base from J, leaving 8 bases between. The CDR3 spells CASSPRVNYGYTF. CDR3 DNA: TGTGCCAGCAGCCCCAGGGTTAACTATGGCTACACCTTC.

CDR3 loop: CASSLERGAEGYTF. The CDR3 DNA reads TGCGCCAGCAGCTTGGAGCGGGGGGCGGAAGGCTACACCTTC. This chain joins TRBV5-1 and TRBJ1-2; possibly TRBD1 for D (6 bases). Germline assignment: CDR1 SGHRS and CDR2 YFSETQ. This CDR3 spans 14 amino acids. V dropped 0 bases and J dropped 8 bases, with 14 bases sitting between them.

The V and J genes are TRBV5-4 and TRBJ1-5; the D is unclear. V was cut by 1 base and J by 0 bases, with 11 bases left in between. The CDR3 is made up of 16 amino acids. CDR1 is SGHNT and CDR2 is YYREEE in the germline V gene (reference sequence). The CDR3 DNA reads TGTGCCAGCAGCTTGAGGTGGCGGGGTAGCAATCAGCCCCAGCATTTT. Its protein product is CASSLRWRGSNQPQHF.

The chain is built from TRBV5-1 and TRBJ1-2, with D possibly being TRBD1 (5 bases). The CDR3 consists of 13 residues. Germline V CDR1 and CDR2: SGHRS, YFSETQ. The V end lost 5 bases, the J end lost 7 bases, and 15 bases lay between the germline ends. DNA of the CDR3: TGCGCCAGCAGAACGGAGGGGCGCCCTGGCTACACCTTC. Its protein product is CASRTEGRPGYTF.

On this clone: The sample holds other DNA sequences that translate to the same CDR3. This rearrangement joins TRBV19 to TRBJ2-1; 8 bases fit TRBD1. The CDR3 spans 15 residues. Germline CDR1 reads LNHDA; CDR2 reads SQIVND (reference sequence). V trimming: 4 bases; J trimming: 0 bases; junction bases outside the gene matches: 2. The CDR3 sequence is CASSTGTGSYNEQFF. The CDR3 nucleotides read TGTGCCAGTAGTACGGGGACAGGCTCCTACAATGAGCAGTTCTTC.

The chain uses TRBV5-1 and TRBJ2-1; D uncertain. This CDR3 region has 12 residues. The germline gives CDR1 SGHRS, CDR2 YFSETQ. Trimming removed 0 bases from V and 9 bases from J, with 7 bases in between. The CDR3 coding sequence is TGCGCCAGCAGCTTGGGTCCTCGTGAGCAGTTCTTC. Its protein is CASSLGPREQFF. The variable domain in full, completed from reference TRBV5-1 and TRBJ2-1, reads KAGVTQTPRYLIKTRGQQVTLSCSPISGHRSVSWYQQTPGQGLQFLFEYFSETQRNKGNFPGRFSGRQFSNSRSEMNVSTLELGDSALYLCASSLGPREQFFGPGTRLTVL.

V and J are TRBV27 and TRBJ2-1; D gene unclear. Germline-derived CDR1 and CDR2 are MNHEY and SMNVEV (reference sequence). Deletions cut 8 bases from V and 10 bases from J, with 12 bases between. CDR3 length: 11 amino acids. Here the CDR3 reads CASAYFGEQFF. CDR3 bases: TGTGCCAGCGCGTACTTCGGGGAGCAGTTCTTC.

A single count supports this clone. The chain links TRBV3-1 (or the pseudogene TRBV3-2) to TRBJ2-1; 10 bases are shared with TRBD2. J lost 2 bases, V lost 6 bases, and 4 bases had no gene match. The germline CDR1 and CDR2 sequences are LGHDT and YNNKEL (reference sequence). The CDR3 is made up of 15 amino acids. CDR3 nucleotides: TGTGCCAGCAGGGCTAGCGGGGGTACCTACAATGAGCAGTTCTTC. Encoded protein: CASRASGGTYNEQFF.

The rearrangement joins TRBV4-3 to TRBJ1-1, with D possibly matching TRBD1 (5 bases). The CDR3 is made up of 13 amino acids. The ends were cut back, 4 bases at V and 6 bases at J, with 12 bases in the middle. From germline, CDR1 is LGHNA and CDR2 YSLEER. The CDR3 DNA is TGCGCCAGCAGCCTAAGCCAGGGCTCTGAAGCTTTCTTT. Protein sequence: CASSLSQGSEAFF.

The gene calls are TRBV18 and TRBJ1-2, with a tentative D call TRBD1 (5 bases). The CDR3 is made up of 15 amino acids. Germline CDR1 KGHSH, CDR2 LQKENI. The V gene lost 2 bases and the J gene lost 4 bases, with 14 bases spanning the gap. The CDR3, as DNA: TGTGCCAGCTCACCAATTCCAGGGCTTGTCTATGGCTACACCTTC. The encoded protein is CASSPIPGLVYGYTF. Full variable domain (rest looked up from reference TRBV18 and TRBJ1-2): NAGVMQNPRHLVRRRGQEARLRCSPMKGHSHVYWYRQLPEEGLKFMVYLQKENIIDESGMPKERFSAEFPKEGPSILRIQQVVRGDSAAYFCASSPIPGLVYGYTFGSGTRLTVV.

This clone was detected once. The chain joins TRBV25-1 to TRBJ2-2; 9 bases are shared with TRBD1. CDR3 size: 15 residues. The germline V gene encodes CDR1 MGHDK and CDR2 SYGVNS. J lost 4 bases, V lost 5 bases, and 5 bases had no gene match. The CDR3 nucleotides are TGTGCCAGCAGTAGGGACAGGGACCCCACCGGGGAGCTGTTTTTT. It codes for CASSRDRDPTGELFF.

The chain uses TRBV3-1 (or the pseudogene TRBV3-2) and TRBJ1-2, with 7 bases identical to TRBD1. Germline CDR1 reads LGHDT; CDR2 reads YNNKEL (reference sequence). The CDR3 is made up of 15 amino acids. The V gene end was trimmed by 0 bases and the J gene end by 8 bases; junction bases not matched to a gene: 9. In nucleotides, the CDR3 is TGTGCCAGCAGCCAAGATTTGAGACAGGGAGCGGGCTACACCTTC. Its translation: CASSQDLRQGAGYTF.